This is a list of T cell receptor beta chains from one sample in a study of cytomegalovirus exposure and HLA in healthy donors. Using immunoSEQ multiplex PCR, the repertoire was profiled, and TCRdb retains in-frame clones only, with some absent. The sample shows about 160,000 clones, approximately 75% of them seen only once. The sample consisted of PBMCs. The receptors come from a man aged 25 to 40 in good health and CMV-seropositive. The CDR3 runs from the conserved cysteine through the conserved F or W. A D gene is named only where the DNA matches it firmly. Some rows mark clone size as missing; the rest say once, few, many or name a class of expanded clone.

CDR3 length	clone size	J gene	D gene	V gene	CDR3 protein	CDR3 DNA
15	.	TRBJ1-2	TRBD1	TRBV6-6	CASSSTGTGGAGYTF	TGTGCCAGCAGTTCCACCGGGACAGGGGGCGCGGGCTACACCTTC
15	.	TRBJ1-4	.	TRBV6-1	CASSHRGLLNEKLFF	TGTGCCAGCAGTCACCGGGGACTCCTTAATGAAAAACTGTTTTTT
12	.	TRBJ1-1	.	TRBV19	CASSDPGTEAFF	TGTGCCAGTAGTGATCCGGGCACTGAAGCTTTCTTT
15	few	TRBJ2-1	.	TRBV25-1	CASSDTPGAIDEQFF	TGTGCCAGCAGTGATACGCCAGGGGCAATCGATGAGCAGTTCTTC
14	few	TRBJ2-1	TRBD1	TRBV30	CACLEDRGLNEQFF	TGTGCCTGCCTTGAGGACAGGGGGCTCAATGAGCAGTTCTTC
16	.	TRBJ2-7	TRBD1	TRBV27	CASRSSGGFSNYEQYF	TGTGCCAGCAGAAGCTCAGGGGGCTTCTCGAACTACGAGCAGTACTTC
14	.	TRBJ1-3	.	TRBV19	CASSRGGSGNTIYF	TGTGCCAGTAGTAGAGGAGGCTCTGGAAACACCATATATTTT
13	.	TRBJ1-4	TRBD1	TRBV18	CASGRQGDEKLFF	TGTGCCAGCGGAAGACAGGGGGATGAAAAACTGTTTTTT
12	.	TRBJ1-1	.	TRBV6-1	CASSELNVEAFF	TGTGCCAGCAGTGAACTAAACGTTGAAGCTTTCTTT
17	.	TRBJ2-7	TRBD1	TRBV6-1	CASSGGSGGTEPYEQYF	TGTGCCAGCAGTGGGGGGTCGGGTGGGACAGAGCCCTACGAGCAGTACTTC
15	.	TRBJ2-1	TRBD2	TRBV27	CASSFKAGGPGEQFF	TGTGCCAGCAGTTTTAAAGCGGGGGGGCCAGGGGAGCAGTTCTTC
14	.	TRBJ2-7	.	TRBV7-2	CASSLSGMSFEQYF	TGTGCCAGCAGCTTATCAGGAATGAGTTTCGAGCAGTACTTC
16	once	TRBJ2-2	TRBD1	TRBV7-6	CASSPRGHPQAGELFF	TGTGCCAGCAGCCCAAGGGGGCATCCCCAAGCCGGGGAGCTGTTTTTT
15	.	TRBJ2-1	TRBD1	TRBV5-6	CASSYRDRDLDEEFF	TGTGCCAGCAGCTACCGGGACAGGGATTTGGATGAGGAGTTCTTC
14	once	TRBJ2-1	TRBD2	TRBV6-1	CASRTSGSYNEQFF	TGTGCCTCCAGGACTAGCGGATCTTACAATGAGCAGTTCTTC
15	.	TRBJ2-2	.	TRBV5-4	CASSFEFMNTGELFF	TGTGCCAGCAGCTTCGAGTTTATGAACACCGGGGAGCTGTTTTTT
18	.	TRBJ2-5	TRBD2	TRBV4-1	CASSQGELAGRNQETQYF	TGCGCCAGCAGCCAAGGGGAACTAGCGGGGAGGAACCAAGAGACCCAGTACTTC
16	.	TRBJ2-4	.	TRBV19	CASFGNRAIAKNIQYF	TGTGCCAGTTTCGGGAACAGAGCTATAGCCAAAAACATTCAGTACTTC
13	.	TRBJ2-5	.	TRBV7-2	CASSLQGPKTQYF	TGTGCCAGCAGCTTACAGGGCCCAAAGACCCAGTACTTC
16	few	TRBJ1-5	.	TRBV11-3	CASSSLGWESNQPQHF	TGTGCCAGCAGCTCATTAGGTTGGGAGAGCAATCAGCCCCAGCATTTT
16	few	TRBJ1-2	TRBD1	TRBV4-1	CASSHQPGQDAYGYTF	TGCGCCAGCAGCCATCAACCGGGACAGGACGCCTATGGCTACACCTTC
13	few	TRBJ2-3	.	TRBV6-1	CASSESPGDTQYF	TGTGCCAGCAGTGAGTCCCCGGGGGATACGCAGTATTTT
14	.	TRBJ2-7	.	TRBV6-6	CATSPGGQAYEQYF	TGTGCCACCTCCCCCGGGGGTCAAGCCTACGAGCAGTACTTC
15	.	TRBJ1-4	.	TRBV6-5	CASRGGGGGGEKLFF	TGTGCCAGCAGGGGAGGTGGGGGGGGTGGTGAAAAACTGTTTTTT
12	.	TRBJ1-2	.	TRBV6-1	CASSADFYGYTF	TGTGCCAGCAGTGCGGACTTCTATGGCTACACCTTC
12	few	TRBJ2-5	.	TRBV5-4	CASSFFPETQYF	TGTGCCAGCAGCTTCTTTCCCGAGACCCAGTACTTC
16	.	TRBJ2-7	TRBD2	TRBV13	CASSLEASGGYYEQYF	TGTGCCAGCAGCTTAGAAGCTAGCGGGGGGTATTACGAGCAGTACTTC